What follows are 6 T cell receptor beta chains derived from one specimen sequenced in a study of CXCR3-negative and CXCR3-positive naive CD8 T cells. General study results and limits: Relative to CXCR3-negative naive cells, CXCR3-positive naive cells had more hydrophobic TRB CDR3s.

The libraries of TRB cDNA were constructed through 5' RACE using UMI labels. TCRdb reprocessed the 5' RACE reads and stores each CDR3 protein as one record, lacking DNA. The specimen's table records 75,000 to 90,000 distinct CDR3 sequences. These receptors have no known antigen. Sequencing was performed on naive CXCR3+ CD8+ T cells from blood. The subset here: CD45RO-CCR7+CD27+CD95- naive CD8+ T cells expressing CXCR3 (TNR3+). The receptors come from a human donor in good health. Some clones in this sample may be carry-over from other donors' samples.

The CDR3 sequence: CASNGGPQQETQYF. The V and J genes are TRBV28 and TRBJ2-5; TCRdb lists TRBD1, though no DNA is available to test this call. From germline, CDR1 is MDHEN and CDR2 SYDVKM. This CDR3 contains 14 residues.

The chain has TRBV28 and TRBJ1-5; TCRdb calls TRBD1, which cannot be checked without DNA. The CDR3 has 14 amino acids. CDR1 and CDR2 (germline): MDHEN, SYDVKM. CDR3 protein: CASSFDRHNQPQHF.

The chain uses TRBV3-1 and TRBJ2-2; TCRdb outputs TRBD1, but without DNA this stays unchecked. Per the germline V gene, CDR1 is LGHDT and CDR2 is YNNKEL (reference sequence). This CDR3 comprises 16 residues. CDR3 loop: CASSPPNRVFTGELFF.

The gene calls are TRBV14 and TRBJ2-7; lacking DNA, the TRBD1 call made by TCRdb goes unchecked. The CDR3 sequence is 14 residues long. From germline, CDR1 is SGHDN and CDR2 FVKESK. This chain's CDR3 is CATSPPVGSYEQYF.

The chain links TRBV4-1 to TRBJ2-3; the TRBD1 assignment by TCRdb is unverifiable without DNA. CDR3 length: 15 amino acids. Germline V gene data show CDR1 as MGHRA and CDR2 as YSYEKL. The CDR3 region is CASSQWGRGTDTQYF.

The chain uses TRBV29-1 and TRBJ1-1. Germline lookup yields CDR1 SQVTM and CDR2 ANQGSEA. CDR3 length equals 12 residues. Here the CDR3 reads CSVGWMNTEAFF. The full variable domain, rest sourced from reference TRBV29-1 and TRBJ1-1, is SAVISQKPSRDICQRGTSLTIQCQVDSQVTMMFWYRQQPGQSLTLIATANQGSEATYESGFVIDKFPISRPNLTFSTLTVSNMSPEDSSIYLCSVGWMNTEAFFGQGTRLTVV.